This T cell receptor (beta chain) was obtained from a study of lymphopenia after photon versus proton radiotherapy. As concerns this clone: No antigen is known for it.

Method: immunoSEQ multiplex PCR; TCRdb's copy keeps in-frame clones and lacks some. The data show more than 80,000 clones, more than 70% seen once. Study-wide results and caveats: After lymphocyte nadir, photon-treated repertoires showed oligoclonal expansion, especially CD8+ Temra.

Germline assignment: CDR1 SGHNT and CDR2 YYREEE (reference sequence). The CDR3 consists of 14 residues. V shed 4 bases, J shed 5 bases, and the junction held 6 bases outside the gene matches. The V gene is TRBV5-4, the J gene TRBJ1-2, with 9 bases fitting TRBD1. Material: peripheral blood, obtained from a patient treated with proton-based radiotherapy. This receptor was identified in a man between 60 and 75 years old with pancreatic cancer. The CDR3 DNA sequence: TGTGCCAGCAGCCGGACAGGGGTAAGGTATGGCTACACCTTC. It encodes CASSRTGVRYGYTF.